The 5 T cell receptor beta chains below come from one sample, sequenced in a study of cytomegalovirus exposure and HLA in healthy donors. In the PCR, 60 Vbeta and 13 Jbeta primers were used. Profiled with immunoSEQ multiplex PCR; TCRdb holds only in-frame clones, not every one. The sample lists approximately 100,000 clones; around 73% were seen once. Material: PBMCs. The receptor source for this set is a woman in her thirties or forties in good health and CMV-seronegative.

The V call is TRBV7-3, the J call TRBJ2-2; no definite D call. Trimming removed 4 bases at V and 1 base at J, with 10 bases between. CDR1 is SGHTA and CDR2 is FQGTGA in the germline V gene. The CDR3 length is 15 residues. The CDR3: CASSYLRGNTGELFF. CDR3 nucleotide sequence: TGTGCCAGCAGCTACCTTCGAGGGAACACCGGGGAGCTGTTTTTT.

The DNA for the CDR3 is TGTGCCAGCAGCACGGGACTAGCGGGAGCTGGGGAGCTGTTTTTT. This sequence encodes CASSTGLAGAGELFF. The chain employs TRBV7-2 and TRBJ2-2, with 14 bases that match TRBD2. V lost 5 bases, J lost 8 bases, and 4 bases stayed unmatched. The CDR3 has 15 residues. In germline, CDR1 is SGHTA, CDR2 FQGNSA.

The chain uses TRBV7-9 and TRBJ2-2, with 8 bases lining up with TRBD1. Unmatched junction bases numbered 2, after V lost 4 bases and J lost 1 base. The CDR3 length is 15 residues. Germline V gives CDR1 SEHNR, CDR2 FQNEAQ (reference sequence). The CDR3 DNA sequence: TGTGCCAGCAGCTCCGGGACAGGGAACACCGGGGAGCTGTTTTTT. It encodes CASSSGTGNTGELFF.

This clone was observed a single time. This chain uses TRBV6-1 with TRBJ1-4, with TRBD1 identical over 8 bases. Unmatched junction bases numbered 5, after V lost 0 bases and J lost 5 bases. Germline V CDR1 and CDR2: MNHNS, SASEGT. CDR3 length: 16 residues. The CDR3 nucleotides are TGTGCCAGCAGTGAAGCAACAGGGGGAGGGAATGAAAAACTGTTTTTT. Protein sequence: CASSEATGGGNEKLFF.

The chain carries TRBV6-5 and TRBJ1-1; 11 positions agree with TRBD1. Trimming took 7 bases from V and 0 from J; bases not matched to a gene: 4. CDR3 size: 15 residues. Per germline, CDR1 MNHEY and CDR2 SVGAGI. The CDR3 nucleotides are TGTGCCAGCATAAGGACAGGGGGCCTGAACACTGAAGCTTTCTTT. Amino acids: CASIRTGGLNTEAFF.